Sequencing of this T cell receptor (beta chain) was carried out in a study of blood T cell repertoires in COVID-19. Across the whole study: PBMCs, B-cell-depleted T cells, or T cells were the source of the cDNA or gDNA that made up the material.

In the original analysis: Amplification of reference gene primers provided the estimated nucleated cell counts. Only in-frame clones appear in the TCRdb table, and some are missing; sequencing was by immunoSEQ multiplex PCR. V and J calls plus clone size are reproduced from that table; the DNA served to infer D and trimming. In the table there are around 45,000 clones, about 90% of which are singletons. Germline lookup yields CDR1 SGHNT and CDR2 YYREEE (reference sequence). V was pared by 5 bases and J by 5 bases, with 25 bases between. The CDR3 totals 17 residues. The clonotype was recovered from a man between 70 and 80 years old with active COVID-19. The chain combines TRBV5-4 with TRBJ1-1, with a tentative D call TRBD1 (5 bases). The sequencing input was peripheral blood. CDR3 in DNA: TGTGCCAGCAGGTTTGCCGGGCAGTCGGGGGTTAAGACTGAAGCTTTCTTT. Residues: CASRFAGQSGVKTEAFF.